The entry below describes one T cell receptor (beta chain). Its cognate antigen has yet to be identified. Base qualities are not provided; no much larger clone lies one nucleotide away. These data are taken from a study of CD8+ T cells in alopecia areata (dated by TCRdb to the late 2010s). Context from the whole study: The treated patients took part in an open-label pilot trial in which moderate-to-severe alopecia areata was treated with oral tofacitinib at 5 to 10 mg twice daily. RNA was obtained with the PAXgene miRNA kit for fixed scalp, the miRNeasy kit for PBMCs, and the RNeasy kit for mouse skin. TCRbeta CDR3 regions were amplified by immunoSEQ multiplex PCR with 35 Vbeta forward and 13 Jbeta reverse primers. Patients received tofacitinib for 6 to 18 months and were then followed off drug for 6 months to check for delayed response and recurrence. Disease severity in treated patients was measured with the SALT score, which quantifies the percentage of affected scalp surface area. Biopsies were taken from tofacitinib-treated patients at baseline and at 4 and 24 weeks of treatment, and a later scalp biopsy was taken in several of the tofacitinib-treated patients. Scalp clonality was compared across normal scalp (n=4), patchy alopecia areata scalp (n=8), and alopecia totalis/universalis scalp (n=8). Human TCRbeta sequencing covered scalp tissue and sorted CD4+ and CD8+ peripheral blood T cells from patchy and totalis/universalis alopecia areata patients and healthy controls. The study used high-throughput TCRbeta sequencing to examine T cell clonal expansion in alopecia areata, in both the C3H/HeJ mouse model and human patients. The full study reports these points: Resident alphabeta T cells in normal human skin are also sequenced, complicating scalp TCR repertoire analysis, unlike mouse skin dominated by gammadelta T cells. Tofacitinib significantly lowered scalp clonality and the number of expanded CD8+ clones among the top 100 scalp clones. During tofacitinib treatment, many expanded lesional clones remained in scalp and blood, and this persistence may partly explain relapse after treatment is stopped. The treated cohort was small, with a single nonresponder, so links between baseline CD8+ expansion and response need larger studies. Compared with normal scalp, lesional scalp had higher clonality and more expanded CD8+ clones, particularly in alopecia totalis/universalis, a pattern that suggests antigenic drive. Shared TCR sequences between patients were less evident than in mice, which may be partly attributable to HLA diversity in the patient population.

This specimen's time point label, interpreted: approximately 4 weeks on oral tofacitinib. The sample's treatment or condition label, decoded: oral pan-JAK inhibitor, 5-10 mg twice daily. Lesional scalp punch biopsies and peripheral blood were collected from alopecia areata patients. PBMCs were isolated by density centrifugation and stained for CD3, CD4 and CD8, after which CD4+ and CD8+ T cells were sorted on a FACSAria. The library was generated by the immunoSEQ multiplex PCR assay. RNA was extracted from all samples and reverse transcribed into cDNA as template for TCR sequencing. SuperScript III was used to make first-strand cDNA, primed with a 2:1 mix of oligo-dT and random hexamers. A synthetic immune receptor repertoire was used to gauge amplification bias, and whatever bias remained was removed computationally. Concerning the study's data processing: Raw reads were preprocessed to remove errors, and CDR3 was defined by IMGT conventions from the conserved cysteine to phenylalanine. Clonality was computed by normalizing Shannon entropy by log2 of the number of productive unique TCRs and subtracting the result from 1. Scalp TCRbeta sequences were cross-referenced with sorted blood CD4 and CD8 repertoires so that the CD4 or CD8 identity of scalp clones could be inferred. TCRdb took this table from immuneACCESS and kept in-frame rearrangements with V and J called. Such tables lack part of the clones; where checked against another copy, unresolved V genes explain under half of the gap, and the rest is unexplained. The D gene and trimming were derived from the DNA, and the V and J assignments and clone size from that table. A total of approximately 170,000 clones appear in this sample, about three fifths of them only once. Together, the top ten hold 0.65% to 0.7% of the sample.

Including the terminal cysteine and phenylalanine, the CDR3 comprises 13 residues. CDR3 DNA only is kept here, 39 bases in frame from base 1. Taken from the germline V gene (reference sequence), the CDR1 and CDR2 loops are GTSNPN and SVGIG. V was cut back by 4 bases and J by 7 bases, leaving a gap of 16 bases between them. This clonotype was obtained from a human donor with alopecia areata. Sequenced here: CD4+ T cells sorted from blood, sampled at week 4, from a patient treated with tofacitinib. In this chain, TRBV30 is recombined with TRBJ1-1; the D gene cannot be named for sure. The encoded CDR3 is CAWTLPGRSEAFF. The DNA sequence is TGTGCCTGGACCTTGCCCGGTCGAAGTGAAGCTTTCTTT.